This TCR beta chain is from a study of cytomegalovirus exposure and HLA in healthy donors. The study's findings and limits: The study listed 164 cytomegalovirus-associated TCR beta chains. Reported results showed that the classifier diagnosed cytomegalovirus status with high specificity and sensitivity.

Clones were read by immunoSEQ multiplex PCR, and TCRdb kept only the in-frame ones, dropping some. Of about 180,000 clones detected, 85% appear once; the ten largest clones hold 15% to 20%. The donors belonged to the roughly 110-subject validation cohort, separate from the roughly 670-subject first cohort. The CDR3 has 14 residues. Germline V lookup: CDR1 MNHEY, CDR2 SVGAGI. J was trimmed by 6 bases and V by 5 bases; bases with no gene match: 8. In regard to this clone: What it binds is unknown.

Sequenced material: PBMCs. The chain couples TRBV6-5 to TRBJ1-1; 8 bases are shared with TRBD1. The receptor's source is a man between 18 and 35 years old in good health and CMV-seropositive. CDR3 sequence (DNA): TGTGCCAGCAGTCCCGACAGGGGTCGGTCTGAAGCTTTCTTT. Translated, it gives CASSPDRGRSEAFF.